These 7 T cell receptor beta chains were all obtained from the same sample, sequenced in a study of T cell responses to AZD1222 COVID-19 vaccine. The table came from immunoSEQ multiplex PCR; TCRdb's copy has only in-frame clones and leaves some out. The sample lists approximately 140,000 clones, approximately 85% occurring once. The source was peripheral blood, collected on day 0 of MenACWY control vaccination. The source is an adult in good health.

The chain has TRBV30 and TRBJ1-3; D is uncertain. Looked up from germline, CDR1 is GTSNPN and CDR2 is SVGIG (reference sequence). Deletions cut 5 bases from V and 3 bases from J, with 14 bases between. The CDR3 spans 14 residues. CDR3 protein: CAWGDLKIGNTIYF. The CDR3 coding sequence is TGTGCCTGGGGAGACCTGAAAATTGGAAACACCATATATTTT.

The chain's CDR3 is CASSLRTGVFRTEAFF. CDR3 sequence (DNA): TGTGCCAGCAGTTTACGGACAGGGGTATTCCGCACTGAAGCTTTCTTT. The chain combines TRBV27 with TRBJ1-1; TRBD1 aligns across 9 bases. From germline, CDR1 is MNHEY and CDR2 SMNVEV (reference sequence). The junction had 8 bases not matched to a gene; V was cut back by 2 bases and J by 4 bases. The CDR3 length is 16 residues.

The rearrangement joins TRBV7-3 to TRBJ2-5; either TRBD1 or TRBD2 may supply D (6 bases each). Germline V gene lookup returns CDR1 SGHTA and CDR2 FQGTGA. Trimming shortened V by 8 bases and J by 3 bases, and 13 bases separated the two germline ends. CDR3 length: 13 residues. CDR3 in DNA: TGTGCCAGCGGTCGGGGGCCCGAAGAGACCCAGTACTTC. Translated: CASGRGPEETQYF.

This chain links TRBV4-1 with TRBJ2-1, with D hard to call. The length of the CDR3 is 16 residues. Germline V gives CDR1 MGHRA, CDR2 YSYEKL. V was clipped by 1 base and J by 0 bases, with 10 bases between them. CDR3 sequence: CASSQVGGYSYNEQFF. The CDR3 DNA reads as TGCGCCAGCAGCCAAGTTGGCGGATACTCCTACAATGAGCAGTTCTTC.

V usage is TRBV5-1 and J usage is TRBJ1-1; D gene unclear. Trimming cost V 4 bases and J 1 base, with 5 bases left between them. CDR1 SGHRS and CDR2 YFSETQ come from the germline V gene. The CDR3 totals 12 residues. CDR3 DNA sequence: TGCGCCAGCAGCGCAGAGAACACTGAAGCTTTCTTT. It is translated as CASSAENTEAFF.

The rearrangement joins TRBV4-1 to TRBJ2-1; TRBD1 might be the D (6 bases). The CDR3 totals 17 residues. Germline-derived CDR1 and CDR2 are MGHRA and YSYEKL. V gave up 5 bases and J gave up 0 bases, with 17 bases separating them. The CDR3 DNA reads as TGCGCCAGCAGCGCACGGGTAGGGGGATCCTCCTACAATGAGCAGTTCTTC. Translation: CASSARVGGSSYNEQFF.

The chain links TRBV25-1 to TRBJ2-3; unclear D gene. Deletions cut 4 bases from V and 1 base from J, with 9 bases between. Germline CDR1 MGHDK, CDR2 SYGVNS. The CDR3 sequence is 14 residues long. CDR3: CASSAPSGTDTQYF. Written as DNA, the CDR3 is TGTGCCAGCAGTGCACCTAGTGGCACAGATACGCAGTATTTT.